Sequencing of this T cell receptor beta chain was carried out in a study of radiation and T cells in renal cell carcinoma. Regarding the study as a whole: Top tumor clonotypes rose in blood 2 weeks post-radiation, then contracted.

Sequenced by immunoSEQ multiplex PCR; TCRdb stores in-frame clones only, minus some. The repertoire has roughly 80,000 clones, over 65% of them found once; the top ten carry 2% to 3%. Described time point: blood 4 weeks post-SBRT, at nephrectomy. Treatment meaning: 15 Gy SBRT to primary tumor, nephrectomy 4 weeks later. The CDR3 loop spans 12 amino acids. Germline V gene lookup returns CDR1 SGHAT and CDR2 FQNNGV. Deletions cut 4 bases from V and 6 bases from J, with 7 bases between. In regard to this clone: The antigen is not known.

The sequencing used blood, collected from a patient whose treatment included radiotherapy and nephrectomy. The receptor was derived from a woman aged 60-70 years with renal cell carcinoma. V and J are TRBV11-2 and TRBJ1-5; no clear D gene. The CDR3 loop is CASSSWGQPQHF. The CDR3, as DNA: TGTGCCAGCAGCTCGTGGGGTCAGCCCCAGCATTTT. The variable domain in full, with the rest retrieved from reference TRBV11-2 and TRBJ1-5, is EAGVAQSPRYKIIEKRQSVAFWCNPISGHATLYWYQQILGQGPKLLIQFQNNGVVDDSQLPKDRFSAERLKGVDSTLKIQPAKLEDSAVYLCASSSWGQPQHFGDGTRLSIL.